Presented here are 6 T cell receptor beta chains from one specimen sequenced in a study of response to subunit inactivated influenza vaccine. TCRdb redid the calling of the RT-PCR reads with MiXCR, one entry per CDR3 protein. The sample holds 150,000 or so distinct CDR3 sequences, 9.5% to 12% seen once. The sequenced sample was CD8+ T cells sorted from PBMCs, obtained roughly 24 months after vaccination. The origin of the receptors is a man between 50 and 70 years old who received an inactivated influenza vaccine.

V and J are TRBV7-7 and TRBJ2-2, with a tentative D call TRBD2 (5 bases). Between the trimmed V and J ends, which lost 2 bases and 2 bases, there was a span of 15 bases. CDR1 is SSHAT, CDR2 FNYEAQ, per germline (reference sequence). The CDR3 sequence is 17 residues long. This chain's CDR3 is CASSLRPGRINTGELFF. The CDR3 DNA reads as TGTGCCAGCAGCTTACGCCCTGGGAGAATCAACACCGGGGAGCTGTTTTTT.

The chain links TRBV12-3 or TRBV12-4 to TRBJ1-2, with a possible D match to TRBD1 (5 bases). V shed 7 bases and J shed 2 bases, with 14 bases lying between them. The CDR3 totals 14 residues. This CDR3 is CASTLGGHNYGYTF. The CDR3 DNA reads as TGTGCCAGCACCTTAGGAGGACACAACTATGGCTACACCTTC.

This clonotype was observed a few times. The chain recombines TRBV12-3 or TRBV12-4 with TRBJ1-2; D is possibly TRBD1 (6 bases). The CDR3 covers 15 residues. The V gene lost 1 base and the J gene lost 4 bases, with 13 bases spanning the gap. In DNA, the CDR3 is TGTGCCAGCAGTTTAGAGACAGGAGGCGCCTATGGCTACACCTTC. Protein: CASSLETGGAYGYTF.

The chain combines TRBV2 with TRBJ1-2; D is ambiguous. CDR3 size: 13 residues. Germline V gene sequence: CDR1 SNHLY, CDR2 FYNNEI. V was shortened by 7 bases and J by 2 bases, with 11 bases between the two germline ends. CDR3 nucleotides: TGTGCCAGCATCCCCAGAGTGAACTATGGCTACACCTTC. Encoded protein: CASIPRVNYGYTF.

This clonotype occurred a few times. This chain connects TRBV5-6 to TRBJ2-3; 10 bases are shared with TRBD2. The CDR3 covers 16 residues. Germline V gene data show CDR1 as SGHDT and CDR2 as YYEEEE. V shed 3 bases, J shed 4 bases, and the junction held 8 bases outside the gene matches. In DNA, the CDR3 is TGTGCCAGCAGCTCCGGGACTAGCGTTACGGCAGATACGCAGTATTTT. This codes for CASSSGTSVTADTQYF.

The table lists this clonotype with many counts. V is TRBV6-5 and J is TRBJ2-7; D unclear. CDR3 length: 14 residues. V lost 0 bases, J lost 3 bases, and 9 bases lay in between. Per the germline V gene, CDR1 is MNHEY and CDR2 is SVGAGI. This CDR3 reads CASSYSTSYYEQYF. CDR3 sequence (DNA): TGTGCCAGCAGTTACTCGACTTCCTACTACGAGCAGTACTTC.